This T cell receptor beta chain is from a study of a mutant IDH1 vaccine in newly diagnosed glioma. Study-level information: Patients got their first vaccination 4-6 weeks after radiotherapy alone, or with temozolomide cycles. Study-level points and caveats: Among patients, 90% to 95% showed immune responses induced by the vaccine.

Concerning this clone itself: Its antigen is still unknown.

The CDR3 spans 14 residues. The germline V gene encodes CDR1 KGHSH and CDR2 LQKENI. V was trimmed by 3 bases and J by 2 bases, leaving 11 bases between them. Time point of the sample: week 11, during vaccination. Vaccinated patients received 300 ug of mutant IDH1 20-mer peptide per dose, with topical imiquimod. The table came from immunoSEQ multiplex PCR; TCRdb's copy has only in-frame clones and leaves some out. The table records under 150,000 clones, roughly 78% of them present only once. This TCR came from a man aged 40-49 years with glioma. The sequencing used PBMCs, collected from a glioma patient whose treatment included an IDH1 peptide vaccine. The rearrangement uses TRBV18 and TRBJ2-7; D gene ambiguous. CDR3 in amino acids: CASSPKGPAYEQYF. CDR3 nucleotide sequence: TGTGCCAGCTCACCGAAGGGCCCAGCCTACGAGCAGTACTTC.